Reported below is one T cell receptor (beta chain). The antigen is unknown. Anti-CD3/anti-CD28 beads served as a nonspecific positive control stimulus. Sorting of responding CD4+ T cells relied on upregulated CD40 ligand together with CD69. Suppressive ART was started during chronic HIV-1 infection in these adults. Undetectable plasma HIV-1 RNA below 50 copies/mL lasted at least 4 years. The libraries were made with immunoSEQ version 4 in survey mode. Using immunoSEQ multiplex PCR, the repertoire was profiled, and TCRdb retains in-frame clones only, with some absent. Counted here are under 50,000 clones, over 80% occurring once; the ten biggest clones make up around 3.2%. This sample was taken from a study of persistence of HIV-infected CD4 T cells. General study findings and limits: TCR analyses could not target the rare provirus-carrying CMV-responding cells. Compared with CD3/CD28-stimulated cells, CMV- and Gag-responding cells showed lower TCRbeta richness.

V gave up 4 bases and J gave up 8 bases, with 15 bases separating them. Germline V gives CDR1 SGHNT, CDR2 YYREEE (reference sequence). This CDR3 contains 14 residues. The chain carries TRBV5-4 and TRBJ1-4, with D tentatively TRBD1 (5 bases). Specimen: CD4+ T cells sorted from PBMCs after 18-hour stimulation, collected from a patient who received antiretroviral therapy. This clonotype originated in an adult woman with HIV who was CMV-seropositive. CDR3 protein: CASSLKGTGEKLFF. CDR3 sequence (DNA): TGTGCCAGCAGCCTTAAAGGGACGGGCGAAAAACTGTTTTTT.